This TCR beta chain was captured by sequencing in a study of long-term antiretroviral therapy in people with HIV. Amounts of roughly 1-11 million cryopreserved PBMC were held in the samples before DNA extraction. The sample holds a few counts of this clone. Investigators performed immunoSEQ version v3.0 at survey level. Sequenced by immunoSEQ multiplex PCR; TCRdb stores in-frame clones only, minus some. This sample has some 10,000 clones; 70% to 75% occur once, and the top ten carry about 19%. The receptor's source is a man in his forties with HIV. Sequencing was performed on unsorted PBMCs, taken 1.8 years before starting antiretroviral therapy.

CDR3 DNA: TGTGCCAGTAGTATAGATCTAGAAAGCTCCTACGAGCAGTACTTC. As protein: CASSIDLESSYEQYF. V usage is TRBV19 and J usage is TRBJ2-7; D remains ambiguous. The CDR3 loop spans 15 amino acids. CDR1 and CDR2 from the germline V gene are LNHDA and SQIVND (reference sequence). The V and J ends lost 0 bases and 0 bases respectively, with 9 bases between them.